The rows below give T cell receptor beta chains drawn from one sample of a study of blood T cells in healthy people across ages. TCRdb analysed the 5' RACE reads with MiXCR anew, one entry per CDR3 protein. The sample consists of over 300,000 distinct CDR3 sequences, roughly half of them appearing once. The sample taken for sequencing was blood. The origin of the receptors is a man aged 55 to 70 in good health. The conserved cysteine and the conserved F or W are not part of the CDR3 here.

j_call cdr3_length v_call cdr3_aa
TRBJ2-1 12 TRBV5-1 ASSPEVSRDEQF
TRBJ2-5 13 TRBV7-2 ASSLGSGGGETQY
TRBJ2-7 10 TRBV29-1 SVVRTETEQY
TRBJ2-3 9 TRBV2 AREVGDTQY
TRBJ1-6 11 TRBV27 ASSSTGYSPLH
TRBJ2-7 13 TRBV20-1 SASGASGASYEQY
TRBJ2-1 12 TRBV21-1 ASSPCGSYNEQF
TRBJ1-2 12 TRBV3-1 ASSHLRGNVGYT
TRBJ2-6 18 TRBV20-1 SASVRPDTEAFFGANVLT
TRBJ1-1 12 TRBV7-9 ASSLSSLNTEAF
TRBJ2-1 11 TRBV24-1 ATNGGHSNEQF
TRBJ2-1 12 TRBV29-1 SVESGGVGNEQF
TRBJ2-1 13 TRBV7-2 ASSRTSGRVNEQF
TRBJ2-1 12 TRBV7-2 ASSFGTGFDEQF
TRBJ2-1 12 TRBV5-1 ASTRTGVYNEQF
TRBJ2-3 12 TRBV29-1 SANPGLFTDTQY
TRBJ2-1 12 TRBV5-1 ASSLEGRDNEQF
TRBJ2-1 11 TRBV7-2 ASSLRDYNEQF
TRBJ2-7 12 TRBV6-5 ASSYLGGSYEQY
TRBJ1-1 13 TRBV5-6 ASSSTRPVNTEAF
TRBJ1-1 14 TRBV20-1 SARDPKGTANTEAF
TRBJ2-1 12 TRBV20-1 SASTGLSYNEQF
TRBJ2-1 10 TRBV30 AWSQTNREQF
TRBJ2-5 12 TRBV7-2 AGSPGQVGETQY
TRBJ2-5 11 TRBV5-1 ASRLGSQETQY
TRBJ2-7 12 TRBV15 ATSRRRVDYEQY
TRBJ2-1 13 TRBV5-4 ASKVDRGPYNEQF